Sequencing of this T cell receptor beta chain was carried out in a study of T cell responses to AZD1222 COVID-19 vaccine. Clones were sequenced by immunoSEQ multiplex PCR, and TCRdb holds only the in-frame ones, with some missing. The sample shows roughly 150,000 clones, about nine tenths of them seen only once. This clone occurred once. Trimming removed 6 bases from V and 9 bases from J; junction bases left unmatched: 8. This CDR3 comprises 13 residues. The V gene's germline CDR1 is MDHEN and CDR2 SYDVKM. This chain uses TRBV28 with TRBJ2-1, with 7 bases that match TRBD1. This TCR was sampled from an adult in good health. The material sequenced was peripheral blood, taken on day 0 of MenACWY control vaccination. In DNA form, the CDR3 reads TGTGCCAGCAGACTCGGACAGGTCTTTGAGCAGTTCTTC. Translation gives CASRLGQVFEQFF.